The present TCR beta chain was sequenced within a study of blood T cell repertoires in COVID-19. On the study more broadly: Samples of COVID-19 (acute and convalescent) were obtained from the United States, Italy and Spain.

Authors' data handling: By means of reference gene primer amplification, nucleated cell counts were estimated. Method: immunoSEQ multiplex PCR; TCRdb's copy keeps in-frame clones and lacks some. D and trimming were read from the DNA, whereas the V and J calls and clone size are those reported in that table. The sample has around 340,000 clones, roughly 85% seen once; the top ten hold roughly 4.2%. V was shortened by 6 bases and J by 5 bases, with 14 bases between the two germline ends. The CDR3 is 14 amino acids. Germline V CDR1 and CDR2: MNHEY, SVGEGT. The receptor comes from a woman in her forties with acute COVID-19. The chain joins TRBV6-2 or TRBV6-3 to TRBJ1-3; D remains ambiguous. The sequenced sample was PBMCs or T cells enriched from blood (not recorded which). The CDR3, as DNA: TGTGCCAGCAGCCCTAATTTTCTACGAAACACCATATATTTT. Its translation: CASSPNFLRNTIYF.